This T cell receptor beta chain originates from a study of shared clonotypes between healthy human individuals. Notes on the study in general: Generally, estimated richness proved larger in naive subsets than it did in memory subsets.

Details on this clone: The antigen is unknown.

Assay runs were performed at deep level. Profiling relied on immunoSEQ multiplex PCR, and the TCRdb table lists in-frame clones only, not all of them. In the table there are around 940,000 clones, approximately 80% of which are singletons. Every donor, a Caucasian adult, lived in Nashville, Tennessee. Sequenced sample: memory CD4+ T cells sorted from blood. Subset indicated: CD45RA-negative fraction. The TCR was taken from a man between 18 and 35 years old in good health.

CDR3 DNA sequence: TGTGCCAGCAGTTTAGGTGGGGGGGCCAAGGAGACCCAGTACTTC. Encoded protein: CASSLGGGAKETQYF. The rearrangement joins TRBV28 to TRBJ2-5; perhaps TRBD2 as D (7 bases). This CDR3 is 15 amino acids long. Trimming took off 2 bases at V and 5 bases at J, with 15 bases between the two ends. Germline assignment: CDR1 MDHEN and CDR2 SYDVKM.